This TCR beta chain was found in a study of T-cell reconstitution after alpha-beta-depleted transplantation in children (dated by TCRdb to about 2016). Regarding the research as a whole: Using TCR repertoire profiling, the study followed T-cell immune reconstitution in a quantitative way in children after TCRalphabeta/CD19-depleted allogeneic hematopoietic cell transplantation. The paper's findings and limits, for the study overall: In some patients, the high TCRbeta diversity seen at day 60 was put down to recipient T cells and intrathymic progenitors that had survived conditioning. The apparently early recovery of alphabetaT-cell counts about two months after transplant reportedly depended on only several hundred rapidly expanded clones that came from non-depleted graft cells. Over subsequent months, a decline in hyperexpanded clone frequencies was noted, and after one year, T-cell counts and TCRbeta diversity were mostly ascribed to newly produced T cells.

Read against the paper, the sample's treatment or condition label means: allogeneic hematopoietic cell transplantation with graft depleted of TCRalphabeta T cells and CD19 B cells. The transplant recipients were children given TCRalphabeta/CD19-depleted allogeneic hematopoietic cell grafts. Libraries were made using PCR. TCRdb shows the sequencer as Illumina HiSeq 2500. Molecular barcoding was employed in the preparation of TCR libraries, with unique molecular identifiers being used to normalize TCRbeta repertoire quantification. TCRdb redid the processing of the public reads, applying fastp at Q25 and MiXCR, and retained in-frame beta chains. Rows with a matching CDR3 protein are joined into one entry that keeps the most common DNA and genes. The sample table contains roughly 400,000 distinct CDR3 sequences; only one count was recorded for 43% of them. Of the sample, 25% to 30% falls within the top ten clones.

This clonotype was observed a handful of times. Its specific antigen is unknown. One base away there is no much larger clone; base qualities are not given. This clonotype was sampled from a girl aged 2-10 years with aplastic anemia, due to receive a stem cell transplant. The sequenced sample was PBMCs, obtained before TCRalphabeta/CD19-depleted stem cell transplant.

The encoded CDR3 is CASSLLRGETQYF. The nucleotides are TGCGCCAGCAGCCTCCTCAGGGGGGAGACCCAGTACTTC. The chain is made from TRBV4-1 and TRBJ2-5; TRBD1 fits 7 bases in the junction. V is cut back by 4 bases and J by 5 bases, with 4 bases in the junction unmatched. CDR1 is given as MGHRA and CDR2 as YSYEKL, both from the germline V gene. The CDR3 numbers 13 residues from cysteine through phenylalanine. Just CDR3 DNA is preserved here, 39 bases in frame from base 1.